The next 27 T cell receptor beta chains were all read from a single sample in a study of blood T cells in healthy people across ages. PCR was performed a second time for roughly 7 to 11 cycles using a sample-barcoded 5' primer and a J-beta primer mix. TCRdb reprocessed the 5' RACE reads with MiXCR, giving one entry per CDR3 protein. The table records 750,000 or so distinct CDR3 sequences, 25% of them present only once. In addition, the sample was reused for a study of T cells of mothers and their children.

The sequencing sample was made of blood. The receptors come from a boy aged 10-17 years in good health.

In its sample, this clonotype was seen once. The CDR3 reads CSVEDRLGANTGELFF. In nucleotides, the CDR3 is TGCAGCGTTGAAGATCGCCTGGGGGCAAACACCGGGGAGCTGTTTTTT. The chain couples TRBV29-1 to TRBJ2-2; TRBD1 is a possible D gene (6 bases). The V and J ends lost 0 bases and 2 bases respectively, with 13 bases between them. The germline V gene encodes CDR1 SQVTM and CDR2 ANQGSEA. The CDR3 length is 16 residues.

This clonotype has a handful of counts. V gene TRBV29-1 combines with J gene TRBJ2-7; D may be TRBD2 (6 bases). V lost 7 bases to trimming and J lost 0 bases, with 10 bases between them. Germline V gene data show CDR1 as SQVTM and CDR2 as ANQGSEA. The CDR3 covers 12 residues. The CDR3 DNA follows: TGCAGCGCCGGGGACTTCTCCTACGAGCAGTACTTC. Its protein is CSAGDFSYEQYF.

The table lists this clonotype with a few counts. This rearrangement joins TRBV7-3 to TRBJ2-1, with 9 bases fitting TRBD2. The CDR3 is made up of 17 amino acids. Germline loops: CDR1 SGHTA, CDR2 FQGTGA. V lost 1 base to trimming and J lost 5 bases; unmatched junction nucleotides: 9. The DNA of the CDR3 is TGTGCCAGCAGCTTAAGGGGCGGGGGGGCCGGGCACAATGAGCAGTTCTTC. The encoded protein is CASSLRGGGAGHNEQFF.

In its sample, this clonotype was seen a few times. This rearrangement joins TRBV6-5 to TRBJ2-5; no definite D call. CDR3 length equals 15 residues. CDR1 and CDR2 (germline): MNHEY, SVGAGI. Trimming pared 6 bases from V and 1 base from J, leaving 15 bases between. For the CDR3, the DNA is TGTGCCAGCAGCCCGTCACTCCCGAGCCAAGAGACCCAGTACTTC. This gives the protein CASSPSLPSQETQYF.

This clonotype was seen many times. The rearrangement joins TRBV7-9 to TRBJ2-5, with D unresolved. CDR3 length: 15 amino acids. Per germline, CDR1 SEHNR and CDR2 FQNEAQ (reference sequence). V was shortened by 6 bases and J by 3 bases, with 17 bases between the two germline ends. DNA of the CDR3: TGTGCCAGCAGTACATTCGAAGGTGGCGAAGAGACCCAGTACTTC. This translates into CASSTFEGGEETQYF.

The chain has TRBV7-9 and TRBJ2-7; D remains ambiguous. Germline loops: CDR1 SEHNR, CDR2 FQNEAQ (reference sequence). V was pared by 1 base and J by 2 bases, with 15 bases between. The CDR3 spans 16 residues. The CDR3 sequence is CASSLGAWGITYEQYF. The CDR3 DNA follows: TGTGCCAGCAGCTTAGGAGCATGGGGAATCACCTACGAGCAGTACTTC. Filled out from reference TRBV7-9 and TRBJ2-7, the complete variable domain reads DTGVSQNPRHKITKRGQNVTFRCDPISEHNRLYWYRQTLGQGPEFLTYFQNEAQLEKSRLLSDRFSAERPKGSFSTLEIQRTEQGDSAMYLCASSLGAWGITYEQYFGPGTRLTVT.

There are a few counts of this clonotype. CDR3 region: CASRPERVDTQYF. Here the CDR3 DNA reads TGCGCCAGCCGTCCCGAGCGGGTGGATACGCAGTATTTT. This sequence joins TRBV10-2 and TRBJ2-3; weak D call: TRBD2 (6 bases). CDR3 size: 13 residues. V gave up 8 bases and J gave up 6 bases, with 15 bases separating them. The V gene's germline CDR1 is WSHSY and CDR2 SAAADI.

This clonotype was counted between two and nine times. The junction shows a germline mismatch at one end, possibly a read error. The rearrangement uses TRBV2 and TRBJ2-7; 8 bases are a match to TRBD1. Germline V gene lookup returns CDR1 SNHLY and CDR2 FYNNEI. The CDR3 is made up of 16 amino acids. The CDR3 sequence is CASSDISRGQGVLCDF. The CDR3 DNA is TGTGCCAGCAGTGATATATCCCGAGGACAGGGAGTATTGTGTGACTTC.

Worth noting for this clonotype: The junction departs from the called germline gene at one end, perhaps through a read error. V gene TRBV5-4 combines with J gene TRBJ1-1; no definite D call. Germline CDR1 SGHNT, CDR2 YYREEE (reference sequence). The CDR3 is made up of 13 amino acids. The CDR3 DNA follows: TGTGCCAGCAGCTATCAGGAGAACACTGAGGCTCTCTTT. Its protein product is CASSYQENTEALF.

The chain is built from TRBV6-5 and TRBJ2-2; D remains unclear. V lost 2 bases and J lost 7, with 8 bases in between. The CDR3 totals 13 residues. The germline gives CDR1 MNHEY, CDR2 SVGAGI. CDR3 sequence: CASSYGRNGELFF. CDR3 in DNA: TGTGCCAGCAGTTACGGGCGAAACGGGGAGCTGTTTTTT.

The rearrangement uses TRBV6-5 and TRBJ2-7, with D possibly being TRBD1 (7 bases). The J call may be wrong; the DNA end is better matched by TRBJ2-1. The CDR3 runs 15 residues. Germline V gives CDR1 MNHEY, CDR2 SVGAGI. CDR3 protein: CASSYGSHQGGGQFF. The CDR3 DNA reads TGTGCCAGCAGTTACGGTTCGCACCAGGGGGGAGGGCAGTTCTTC.

This clonotype was found a few times. V gene TRBV7-3 combines with J gene TRBJ2-7; D is perhaps TRBD1 or TRBD2 (5 bases each). This CDR3 contains 14 residues. Trimming took off 1 base at V and 2 bases at J, with 9 bases between the two ends. Germline CDR1 SGHTA, CDR2 FQGTGA. The CDR3 protein is CASSLIGGTYEQYF. Written as DNA, the CDR3 is TGTGCCAGCAGCTTAATTGGGGGTACCTACGAGCAGTACTTC.

This clonotype came up a few times. The chain carries TRBV20-1 and TRBJ2-5, with 8 nucleotides matching TRBD2. Judging by the DNA end, TRBJ2-7 fits better; the J call may be wrong. The CDR3 extends over 13 amino acids. CDR1 is DFQATT, CDR2 SNEGSKA, per germline (reference sequence). The CDR3 loop reads CSAAAGGSYEQYF. The CDR3 nucleotides are TGCAGTGCTGCTGCGGGGGGCTCCTACGAGCAGTACTTC.

This sequence joins TRBV12-3 or TRBV12-4 and TRBJ2-2; 10 nucleotides agree with TRBD1. The CDR3 contains 14 residues. J lost 8 bases, V lost 6 bases, and 6 bases had no gene match. This chain's CDR3 is CASSPGQGMGELFF. The CDR3 DNA sequence: TGTGCCAGCAGCCCGGGACAGGGGATGGGGGAGCTGTTTTTT.

The chain joins TRBV5-1 to TRBJ1-3; D perhaps matches TRBD1 (6 bases). The germline V gene has CDR1 SGHRS and CDR2 YFSETQ. The CDR3 runs 17 residues. V shed 4 bases and J shed 0 bases, with 17 bases lying between them. Written as DNA, the CDR3 is TGCGCCAGCAGCACTGGACAGCAAGCTTACTCTGGAAACACCATATATTTT. As protein: CASSTGQQAYSGNTIYF.

This clonotype was found many times. This chain uses TRBV11-2 with TRBJ2-5; the match to TRBD2 covers 10 bases. CDR3 size: 16 residues. The V gene end was trimmed by 0 bases and the J gene end by 5 bases; junction bases not matched to a gene: 6. CDR1 and CDR2 (germline): SGHAT, FQNNGV. CDR3 amino acids: CASSLELAGLGETQYF. CDR3 DNA sequence: TGTGCCAGCAGCTTAGAACTAGCGGGGCTTGGGGAGACCCAGTACTTC.

The chain recombines TRBV27 with TRBJ2-7, with unresolved D. This CDR3 is built from 14 residues. Trimming took off 3 bases at V and 6 bases at J, with 15 bases between the two ends. CDR1 and CDR2 (germline): MNHEY, SMNVEV (reference sequence). CDR3 amino acids: CASSFIDSGSEQYF. In nucleotides, the CDR3 is TGTGCCAGCAGTTTTATCGATTCCGGGTCCGAGCAGTACTTC.

The chain carries TRBV12-3 or TRBV12-4 and TRBJ2-1, with 8 bases that match TRBD1. The end of the DNA aligns better with TRBJ2-7, so the J call may be wrong. The CDR3 sequence is 18 residues long. The CDR3 loop reads CASSLSPLGQGSPYEQYF. CDR3 bases: TGTGCCAGCAGTTTATCCCCACTCGGACAGGGTTCCCCCTACGAGCAGTACTTC.

This chain joins TRBV28 and TRBJ2-7; TRBD2 is a possible D gene (6 bases). The CDR3 totals 15 residues. Germline V gene data show CDR1 as MDHEN and CDR2 as SYDVKM. The V end was cut by 5 bases, the J end by 0 bases, with 14 bases between. CDR3 loop: CASSPRTTASYEQYF. The CDR3 region has the DNA TGTGCCAGCAGTCCTAGGACTACCGCCTCCTACGAGCAGTACTTC.

This clonotype was counted a few times. The rearrangement uses TRBV28 and TRBJ2-5, with 11 positions matching TRBD2. TRBJ2-7 explains the end of the DNA better; the J call may be wrong. CDR1 is MDHEN and CDR2 is SYDVKM in the germline V gene. The CDR3 extends over 16 amino acids. CDR3: CASSGTSGIPSYEQYF. The CDR3 nucleotides read TGTGCCAGCAGCGGGACTAGCGGAATCCCCTCCTACGAGCAGTACTTC.

This clonotype was recorded a few times. This chain links TRBV20-1 with TRBJ2-5; 7 bases fit TRBD2. The end of the DNA is better explained by TRBJ2-1, so the J call may be wrong. Germline V gives CDR1 DFQATT, CDR2 SNEGSKA (reference sequence). This CDR3 contains 15 residues. CDR3 nucleotide sequence: TGCAGTGCTATTTGGCTAGCGGTCAATTACAATGAGCAGTTCTTC. Protein product: CSAIWLAVNYNEQFF.

The chain couples TRBV7-3 to TRBJ2-5; 9 bases match TRBD2. The better agreement between TRBJ2-1 and the DNA end casts doubt on the J call. The germline V gene has CDR1 SGHTA and CDR2 FQGTGA. CDR3 length: 16 residues. The CDR3 DNA is TGTGCCAGCAGCCTTGCGGGACTAGCTGAGAACAATGAGCAGTTCTTC. Amino acids: CASSLAGLAENNEQFF.

The table lists this clonotype with a few counts. The genes are TRBV7-9 and TRBJ2-5, with D uncertain. The tail of the sequence fits TRBJ2-7 better, so the J call may be wrong. The CDR3 loop spans 14 amino acids. Germline CDR1 is SEHNR and CDR2 is FQNEAQ (reference sequence). Written as DNA, the CDR3 is TGTGCCAGCAGCTTAGGTGAAGGAAGGGACGAGCAGTACTTC. Translated: CASSLGEGRDEQYF.

To note about this clonotype: Germline is not matched at one junction end, which may reflect a read error. V is TRBV5-1 and J is TRBJ2-5; TRBD2 matches at 10 bases. From germline, CDR1 is SGHRS and CDR2 YFSETQ. The CDR3 consists of 14 residues. The CDR3 coding sequence is TGCGCCAGCAGCCTTTGGAGTCTAGCGGGAGACGCGTTCTTC. Amino acids: CASSLWSLAGDAFF.

The chain uses TRBV5-1 and TRBJ2-5; TRBD2 matches at 10 bases. TRBJ2-1 matches the DNA end more closely, so the J call is doubtful. The CDR3 is 13 residues long. Germline CDR1 is SGHRS and CDR2 is YFSETQ. The CDR3 loop reads CASSWLAGEEQFF. As DNA, the CDR3 is TGCGCCAGCAGCTGGCTAGCGGGAGAGGAGCAGTTCTTC.

The chain uses TRBV20-1 and TRBJ2-7; 7 positions match TRBD2. The J call may be faulty, since TRBJ2-3 better matches the DNA end. The CDR3 is made up of 17 amino acids. Germline loops: CDR1 DFQATT, CDR2 SNEGSKA (reference sequence). The CDR3 region is CSARDLASSGLADTQYF. The CDR3 nucleotides are TGCAGTGCTAGAGATCTTGCGTCTAGCGGTTTGGCAGATACGCAGTATTTT.

V usage is TRBV5-1 and J usage is TRBJ2-1, with 13 bases aligning to TRBD2. This CDR3 spans 15 amino acids. Germline lookup yields CDR1 SGHRS and CDR2 YFSETQ. The V gene end was trimmed by 4 bases and the J gene end by 10 bases; junction bases not matched to a gene: 8. Written as DNA, the CDR3 is TGCGCCAGCAGCCGACCGGGACTAGCGGGAAGCGAGCAGTTCTTC. Translated, it gives CASSRPGLAGSEQFF.